A selection of T cell receptor beta chains follows, all from one sample in a study of beta chain features in type 1 diabetes. The assay was immunoSEQ multiplex PCR, and TCRdb's table has in-frame clones only and misses some. The table has roughly 290,000 clones, about 15% seen once. The sequenced sample consisted of naive CD4+ T cells from blood. These receptors were obtained from a man aged 18 to 30 with type 1 diabetes. Each CDR3 is given with its conserved first and last residue. Fields, in order: V gene, J gene, clone size, D gene, CDR3 protein, CDR3 DNA. A D gene is named only where the DNA matches it firmly. Clone size is not always given. Where it is, it says once, few, many or a class for expanded clones.

TRBV30	TRBJ2-3	few	TRBD1	CALATGEMADTQYF	TGTGCCCTGGCGACAGGGGAGATGGCAGATACGCAGTATTTT
TRBV19	TRBJ1-1	NA	NA	CASSLLPVPNTEAFF	TGTGCCAGTAGTCTTCTCCCAGTCCCCAACACTGAAGCTTTCTTT
TRBV28	TRBJ2-6	NA	NA	CASSVNSGIPSGANVLTF	TGTGCCAGCAGTGTCAATAGCGGTATTCCCTCTGGGGCCAACGTCCTGACTTTC
TRBV9	TRBJ1-2	few	NA	CASSVGSLNYGYTF	TGTGCCAGCAGCGTAGGAAGCCTTAACTATGGCTACACCTTC
TRBV11-2	TRBJ2-2	NA	TRBD1	CASSAGQAGELFF	TGTGCCAGCAGCGCGGGACAGGCCGGGGAGCTGTTTTTT
TRBV5-4	TRBJ2-1	few	NA	CASSLGGGAGLYNEQFF	TGTGCCAGCAGCTTGGGAGGGGGGGCAGGGCTTTACAATGAGCAGTTCTTC
TRBV28	TRBJ2-3	few	TRBD1	CAIQSTGTGTDTQYF	TGTGCCATCCAATCTACCGGGACAGGGACAGATACGCAGTATTTT
TRBV4-3	TRBJ1-4	NA	NA	CASSQDRTSRHEKLFF	TGCGCCAGCAGCCAAGATCGGACAAGTCGGCATGAAAAACTGTTTTTT
TRBV28	TRBJ2-7	NA	NA	CASRGPYEQYF	TGTGCCAGCAGGGGGCCTTACGAGCAGTACTTC
TRBV5-1	TRBJ2-1	NA	NA	CASRMTGGSYNEQFF	TGCGCCAGCAGGATGACTGGTGGCTCCTACAATGAGCAGTTCTTC
TRBV20-1	TRBJ2-5	few	NA	CSAVGRETQYF	TGCAGTGCCGTGGGCCGAGAGACCCAGTACTTC
TRBV4-1	TRBJ2-4	few	NA	CASSQVGRSAKNIQYF	TGCGCCAGCAGCCAAGTGGGGCGTTCAGCCAAAAACATTCAGTACTTC
TRBV7-2	TRBJ2-7	few	NA	CASSINSYEQYF	TGTGCCAGCAGCATTAACTCCTACGAGCAGTACTTC
TRBV18	TRBJ1-2	NA	TRBD1	CASSPDRADRYGYTF	TGTGCCAGCTCCCCCGACAGGGCGGATCGGTATGGCTACACCTTC
TRBV6-6	TRBJ2-2	NA	NA	CASTLANTGELFF	TGTGCCAGCACACTAGCGAACACCGGGGAGCTGTTTTTT
TRBV7-9	TRBJ1-2	few	NA	CASSSLGSSTGYTF	TGTGCCAGCAGCTCACTGGGCAGCTCCACGGGCTACACCTTC
TRBV4-2	TRBJ2-1	NA	TRBD2	CASSQDVLAGGYEQFF	TGTGCCAGCAGCCAAGATGTACTAGCGGGGGGTTATGAGCAGTTCTTC